The present entry profiles one TCR beta chain with its context. Its specific antigen is unknown. Base qualities are missing; no much larger clone stands one base away. The entry originates in a study of CD4+ T cells in melanoma (dated by TCRdb to between 2022 and 2023). With regard to the full study: Neoantigen-specific CD4+ T cells in human melanoma were investigated in the study.

The trim is 1 base for V and 4 bases for J, with a gap of 14 bases between the germline ends. The germline V gene (reference sequence) yields MNHEY for CDR1 and SMNVEV for CDR2. From its cysteine to its phenylalanine, the CDR3 spans 15 amino acids. Left in the record is the CDR3 DNA by itself, 45 bases read in frame from the first base. Library preparation employed the immunoSEQ multiplex PCR assay. TCRdb obtained this table from immuneACCESS and retained in-frame rearrangements with V and J assigned. These tables miss some clones; where compared with another copy, unresolved V genes account for less than half of the shortfall, and the remainder is unexplained. Recorded for this sample are around 100,000 clones; over 80% of them occurred a single time. The top ten constitute roughly 3.1% of the sample. The donors were people with melanoma. Overall results and qualifications from the work: Neoantigen-specific CD4+ T cells were reported to be correlated with the function of CD8+ T cells, macrophages and B cells. Neoantigen-specific CD4+ T cells in melanoma were reported to have a range of differentiation states.

The specimen was peripheral blood. The chain joins TRBV27 to TRBJ2-7, with the D gene not confidently named. The sequence derives from a human donor with melanoma. The nucleotide sequence reads TGTGCCAGCAGTTTATTGCTCGCCTACGTGTACGAGCAGTACTTC. This sequence encodes CASSLLLAYVYEQYF.